This TCR beta chain derives from a study of blood T cell repertoires in COVID-19. Study in general: PBMCs, B-cell-depleted T cells, or T cells provided the cDNA or gDNA that made up the material.

Original processing methods: Amplifying reference gene primers gave estimates of nucleated cell counts. Some clones are missing from TCRdb's copy, which holds only in-frame ones; the method was immunoSEQ multiplex PCR. Clone size and the V and J calls come from that table; the DNA yielded D and trimming. The repertoire holds a few hundred thousand clones, with roughly 80% as singletons. Individuals aged roughly 18 to 95 years were recruited from 24 US areas. What the recovered Cohort 3 donors had was two negative PCRs, clearance, or symptom resolution. Only a few counts were recorded for this clone. The germline CDR1 and CDR2 sequences are MNHEY and SMNVEV (reference sequence). The CDR3 runs 17 residues. V lost 6 bases and J lost 3; bases outside the gene matches: 10.

This chain joins TRBV27 and TRBJ2-6, with 8 bases lining up with TRBD1. The TCR sequence derives from a man aged 50-59 years who had recovered from COVID-19. The material sequenced was PBMCs or T cells enriched from blood (not recorded which). Here the CDR3 reads CASSVRGRLGGANVLTF. The CDR3 nucleotides are TGTGCCAGCAGCGTCAGGGGGCGTCTTGGTGGGGCCAACGTCCTGACTTTC.